These T cell receptor beta chains were read from a single sample in a study of regulatory T cells in long-lasting Graves disease. TCRdb re-called the multiplex PCR reads with MiXCR, one entry per CDR3 protein. The sample shows around 250,000 distinct CDR3 sequences, about 19% of them seen only once. The sample consisted of peripheral blood mononuclear cells (PBMCs), taken at new diagnosis, from a patient treated with antithyroid drugs. These receptors all stem from a female donor with Graves disease. The CDR3 runs from the conserved cysteine through the conserved F or W. The D gene is left open where the match is weak. Clone sizes are given selectively: once, few, many, or a class where the clone is expanded.

j_call: TRBJ2-7
d_call: NA
clone_size: many
cdr3_length: 13
v_call: TRBV7-2
cdr3_aa: CASSDTGSYEQYF
cdr3_nt: TGTGCCAGCAGCGACACAGGGTCCTACGAGCAGTACTTC

j_call: TRBJ1-3
d_call: TRBD1
clone_size: many
cdr3_length: 18
v_call: TRBV6-5
cdr3_aa: CASSSERYRGGPGNTIYF
cdr3_nt: TGTGCCAGCAGTTCCGAGCGCTACAGGGGTGGCCCTGGAAACACCATATATTTT

j_call: TRBJ1-1
d_call: NA
clone_size: many
cdr3_length: 13
v_call: TRBV20-1
cdr3_aa: CSARDLGRTEAFF
cdr3_nt: TGCAGTGCTAGAGACCTGGGGCGAACTGAAGCTTTCTTT

j_call: TRBJ2-1
d_call: NA
clone_size: many
cdr3_length: 16
v_call: TRBV7-3
cdr3_aa: CASSLTGPLPRGEQFF
cdr3_nt: TGTGCCAGCAGCTTAACTGGGCCCCTTCCGCGGGGTGAGCAGTTCTTC

j_call: TRBJ2-7
d_call: TRBD1
clone_size: many
cdr3_length: 14
v_call: TRBV12-3/TRBV12-4
cdr3_aa: CASSSGTVIYEQYF
cdr3_nt: TGTGCCAGCAGTTCCGGGACAGTGATCTACGAGCAGTACTTC

j_call: TRBJ2-2
d_call: NA
clone_size: many
cdr3_length: 13
v_call: TRBV6-1
cdr3_aa: CASSEARDWELFF
cdr3_nt: TGTGCCAGCAGTGAAGCGCGTGATTGGGAGCTGTTTTTT

j_call: TRBJ1-5
d_call: TRBD1
clone_size: many
cdr3_length: 14
v_call: TRBV24-1
cdr3_aa: CATSEGQPNQPQHF
cdr3_nt: TGTGCCACCAGTGAGGGACAGCCCAATCAGCCCCAGCATTTT

j_call: TRBJ2-1
d_call: NA
clone_size: many
cdr3_length: 16
v_call: TRBV20-1
cdr3_aa: CSARVLEGGEYNEQFF
cdr3_nt: TGCAGTGCTCGTGTCCTCGAGGGGGGGGAATACAATGAGCAGTTCTTC

j_call: TRBJ2-7
d_call: NA
clone_size: many
cdr3_length: 13
v_call: TRBV7-3
cdr3_aa: CASSPWDGYEQYF
cdr3_nt: TGTGCCAGCAGCCCTTGGGACGGTTACGAGCAGTACTTC

j_call: TRBJ2-7
d_call: NA
clone_size: many
cdr3_length: 15
v_call: TRBV5-1
cdr3_aa: CASSLAVLLGYEQYF
cdr3_nt: TGCGCCAGCAGCTTGGCCGTGCTGTTAGGGTACGAGCAGTACTTC

j_call: TRBJ2-5
d_call: NA
clone_size: many
cdr3_length: 12
v_call: TRBV6-2/TRBV6-3
cdr3_aa: CASKVLGETQYF
cdr3_nt: TGTGCCAGCAAAGTTTTAGGAGAGACCCAGTACTTC

j_call: TRBJ2-7
d_call: NA
clone_size: few
cdr3_length: 13
v_call: TRBV11-3
cdr3_aa: CASSSRRQYEQYF
cdr3_nt: TGTGCCAGCAGCTCCAGGAGACAGTACGAGCAGTACTTC

j_call: TRBJ2-5
d_call: NA
clone_size: many
cdr3_length: 13
v_call: TRBV3-1
cdr3_aa: CASSQRAQETQYF
cdr3_nt: TGTGCCAGCAGCCAACGCGCCCAAGAGACCCAGTACTTC

j_call: TRBJ2-3
d_call: NA
clone_size: many
cdr3_length: 13
v_call: TRBV29-1
cdr3_aa: CSVERGGADTQYF
cdr3_nt: TGCAGCGTTGAGAGAGGGGGGGCAGATACGCAGTATTTT

j_call: TRBJ2-3
d_call: TRBD1
clone_size: many
cdr3_length: 16
v_call: TRBV7-8
cdr3_aa: CASSSSGTGPTDTQYF
cdr3_nt: TGTGCCAGCAGCTCCTCCGGGACAGGGCCGACAGATACGCAGTATTTT

j_call: TRBJ1-1
d_call: NA
clone_size: many
cdr3_length: 13
v_call: TRBV11-1
cdr3_aa: CASSLHPDTEAFF
cdr3_nt: TGTGCCAGCAGCCTCCATCCGGACACTGAAGCTTTCTTT

j_call: TRBJ2-3
d_call: NA
clone_size: NA
cdr3_length: 13
v_call: TRBV14
cdr3_aa: CANSYTGTDTQYF
cdr3_nt: TGTGCCAACAGTTATACTGGAACAGATACGCAGTATTTT

j_call: TRBJ2-1
d_call: NA
clone_size: few
cdr3_length: 19
v_call: TRBV4-2
cdr3_aa: CASSQEPGGRLGPYNEQFF
cdr3_nt: TGTGCCAGCAGCCAAGAACCGGGTGGACGGTTGGGCCCCTACAATGAGCAGTTCTTC

j_call: TRBJ1-1
d_call: NA
clone_size: NA
cdr3_length: 14
v_call: TRBV6-1
cdr3_aa: CASRPHRENTEAFF
cdr3_nt: TGTGCCAGCAGACCCCACAGGGAAAACACTGAAGCTTTCTTT

j_call: TRBJ1-2
d_call: NA
clone_size: few
cdr3_length: 12
v_call: TRBV6-2/TRBV6-3
cdr3_aa: CASSPQLYGYTF
cdr3_nt: TGTGCCAGCAGCCCGCAACTCTATGGCTACACCTTC

j_call: TRBJ1-1
d_call: NA
clone_size: NA
cdr3_length: 13
v_call: TRBV27
cdr3_aa: CASSSTWNTEAFF
cdr3_nt: TGTGCCAGCAGCTCCACGTGGAACACTGAAGCTTTCTTT

j_call: TRBJ2-7
d_call: NA
clone_size: few
cdr3_length: 14
v_call: TRBV20-1
cdr3_aa: CSAQSGGGAREQYF
cdr3_nt: TGCAGTGCCCAGAGCGGAGGGGGGGCGAGGGAGCAGTACTTC

j_call: TRBJ2-5
d_call: NA
clone_size: many
cdr3_length: 14
v_call: TRBV28
cdr3_aa: CASSFVRVRETQYF
cdr3_nt: TGTGCCAGCAGTTTTGTAAGGGTACGGGAGACCCAGTACTTC

j_call: TRBJ1-1
d_call: NA
clone_size: many
cdr3_length: 19
v_call: TRBV3-1
cdr3_aa: CASSQEIPQTQYMNTEAFF
cdr3_nt: TGTGCCAGCAGCCAAGAAATCCCACAAACTCAGTATATGAACACTGAAGCTTTCTTT

j_call: TRBJ2-7
d_call: NA
clone_size: many
cdr3_length: 16
v_call: TRBV6-2/TRBV6-3
cdr3_aa: CASSYSGGRASYEQYF
cdr3_nt: TGTGCCAGCAGTTACTCGGGCGGCAGGGCTTCCTACGAGCAGTACTTC

j_call: TRBJ1-4
d_call: NA
clone_size: many
cdr3_length: 12
v_call: TRBV2
cdr3_aa: CASSVTNEKLFF
cdr3_nt: TGTGCCAGCAGTGTAACTAATGAAAAACTGTTTTTT

j_call: TRBJ2-5
d_call: TRBD1
clone_size: many
cdr3_length: 15
v_call: TRBV5-5
cdr3_aa: CASSFEDRFQETQYF
cdr3_nt: TGTGCCAGCAGCTTCGAGGACAGGTTCCAAGAGACCCAGTACTTC

j_call: TRBJ2-1
d_call: NA
clone_size: many
cdr3_length: 15
v_call: TRBV7-9
cdr3_aa: CASSPVRDNNNEQFF
cdr3_nt: TGTGCCAGCAGCCCCGTCAGGGACAACAACAATGAGCAGTTCTTC

j_call: TRBJ2-6
d_call: NA
clone_size: NA
cdr3_length: 18
v_call: TRBV6-1
cdr3_aa: CASSGWVAVLSGANVLTF
cdr3_nt: TGTGCCAGCAGTGGATGGGTGGCAGTCCTATCTGGGGCCAACGTCCTGACTTTC

j_call: TRBJ1-1
d_call: TRBD1
clone_size: NA
cdr3_length: 14
v_call: TRBV27
cdr3_aa: CASSLSGGRSEAFF
cdr3_nt: TGTGCCAGCAGTTTGTCAGGGGGACGAAGTGAAGCTTTCTTT

j_call: TRBJ1-1
d_call: NA
clone_size: many
cdr3_length: 11
v_call: TRBV28
cdr3_aa: CASSLSTATFF
cdr3_nt: TGTGCCAGCAGTTTATCAACGGCGACTTTCTTT

j_call: TRBJ1-5
d_call: NA
clone_size: many
cdr3_length: 15
v_call: TRBV15
cdr3_aa: CATSRGQQVGQPQHF
cdr3_nt: TGTGCCACCAGCAGAGGACAACAAGTGGGACAGCCCCAGCATTTT

j_call: TRBJ1-6
d_call: NA
clone_size: many
cdr3_length: 14
v_call: TRBV11-3
cdr3_aa: CASSLLRGGSPLHF
cdr3_nt: TGTGCCAGCAGCTTACTGAGGGGTGGGTCACCCCTCCACTTT